This passage covers 20 T cell receptor beta chains from one sample sequenced in a study of T cells in narcolepsy. Sequencing used immunoSEQ multiplex PCR; TCRdb keeps in-frame clones, though not all of them. This table has about 1,700 clones, over 20% appearing once. Their recognized antigens are unknown. Sequenced material: cultured CD4+ T cells from cerebrospinal fluid. Receptors were obtained from a human donor with narcolepsy.

Comments on this clone: The junction differs from germline at one of its ends, possibly a read error. The chain uses TRBV4-1 and TRBJ1-5, with D possibly matching TRBD1 (6 bases). The CDR3 runs to 15 residues. Germline-derived CDR1 and CDR2 are MGHRA and YSYEKL. In nucleotides, the CDR3 is TGTGCCAGCAGCCAAGAAAACACAGGGAATCAGCCCCAGCATTTT. Protein product: CASSQENTGNQPQHF.

About this clone itself: One end of the junction is discordant with germline, which a read error may explain. V usage is TRBV10-2 and J usage is TRBJ1-5; no definite D call. Germline V gives CDR1 WSHSY, CDR2 SAAADI. This CDR3 comprises 14 residues. In DNA form, the CDR3 reads TGCGCCAGAAGTGAGTCGGTTCTCAATCAGCCCCAGCATTTT. Amino acids: CARSESVLNQPQHF.

V gene TRBV6-5 combines with J gene TRBJ1-5, with D uncertain. The V gene lost 2 bases and the J gene lost 9 bases, with 11 bases spanning the gap. The CDR3 runs 13 residues. Germline-derived CDR1 and CDR2 are MNHEY and SVGAGI. CDR3 sequence (DNA): TGTGCCAGCAGTTACGGGTACCTTACGCCCCAGCATTTT. This translates into CASSYGYLTPQHF.

This clone was seen more than once but under ten times. V usage is TRBV19 and J usage is TRBJ1-2, with unresolved D. The CDR3 runs to 15 residues. Germline V gene lookup returns CDR1 LNHDA and CDR2 SQIVND (reference sequence). The V end was cut by 3 bases, the J end by 4 bases, with 15 bases between. This CDR3 reads CASSIIGSEIYGYTF. In DNA form, the CDR3 reads TGTGCCAGTAGTATTATTGGCAGCGAGATCTATGGCTACACCTTC.

This clone counts as large. The chain links TRBV6-1 to TRBJ1-2, with a possible D match to TRBD1 (5 bases). The CDR3 is made up of 13 amino acids. Deletions cut 1 base from V and 5 bases from J, with 8 bases between. The germline V gene encodes CDR1 MNHNS and CDR2 SASEGT. CDR3 amino acids: CASSEDGGYGYTF. The CDR3 DNA reads TGTGCCAGCAGTGAAGATGGGGGGTATGGCTACACCTTC.

This clone is categorized as large. The chain carries TRBV19 and TRBJ2-5; 9 nucleotides line up with TRBD2. The CDR3 contains 15 residues. Germline trimming cut 7 bases from V and 5 bases from J; bases unmatched to any gene: 11. The germline V gene has CDR1 LNHDA and CDR2 SQIVND (reference sequence). The CDR3 protein is CASKSGGTSLETQYF. CDR3 nucleotide sequence: TGTGCCAGTAAAAGCGGGGGGACCTCCCTTGAGACCCAGTACTTC.

The CDR3 sequence: CASSLGGHDGYTF. Here the CDR3 DNA reads TGTGCCAGCAGCTTGGGGGGCCACGATGGCTACACCTTC. The chain couples TRBV7-4 to TRBJ1-2; tentative D call: TRBD1 (6 bases). Germline V lookup: CDR1 SGHVT, CDR2 SQSDAQ. The V end was cut by 3 bases, the J end by 6 bases, with 11 bases between. This CDR3 region has 13 residues.

V usage is TRBV7-2 and J usage is TRBJ2-7, with 11 bases fitting TRBD2. Germline loops: CDR1 SGHTA, CDR2 FQGNSA. V lost 5 bases to trimming and J lost 5 bases; unmatched junction nucleotides: 8. The CDR3 loop spans 15 amino acids. The CDR3 is CASSPRLAGIHEQYF. The CDR3 DNA follows: TGTGCCAGCAGCCCAAGACTAGCGGGGATCCACGAGCAGTACTTC.

To note about this clone: A far bigger clonotype differs at one base, so this is likely a read error. The chain couples TRBV5-1 to TRBJ1-1; 10 positions agree with TRBD1. This CDR3 has 14 residues. Germline CDR1 and CDR2: SGHRS and YFSETQ. V was pared by 4 bases and J by 6 bases, with 6 bases of the junction left unmatched. DNA of the CDR3: TGCGCCAGCAGCCGGGACAGGGGCGACTCTGAAGCTTTCTTT. It is translated as CASSRDRGDSEAFF.

The rearrangement uses TRBV7-6 and TRBJ1-1; no definite D call. The CDR3 contains 13 residues. Deletions cut 0 bases from V and 5 bases from J, with 7 bases between. Looked up from germline, CDR1 is SGHVS and CDR2 is FNYEAQ. DNA of the CDR3: TGTGCCAGCAGCTTAGCTCAGGAGACTGAAGCTTTCTTT. Protein: CASSLAQETEAFF.

This clone appeared a few times. Other DNA sequences in the sample encode the same CDR3. V usage is TRBV10-1 and J usage is TRBJ1-5, with no clear D. Germline V lookup: CDR1 WNHNN, CDR2 SYGVQD (reference sequence). This CDR3 is 14 amino acids long. The V gene lost 0 bases and the J gene lost 3 bases, with 6 bases spanning the gap. The CDR3, as DNA: TGCGCCAGCAGTGAGTCGGGTCTCAATCAGCCCCAGCATTTT. Protein: CASSESGLNQPQHF.

The V gene is TRBV6-8, the J gene TRBJ1-2, with D maybe TRBD1 (6 bases). Germline-derived CDR1 and CDR2 are MNHGY and SAAAGT. Between the trimmed V and J ends, which lost 5 bases and 4 bases, there was a span of 23 bases. The CDR3 is made up of 17 amino acids. The DNA of the CDR3 is TGTGCCAGCAGTCACAGGGTACGCTCTAGAAAGATCTATGGCTACACCTTC. Protein sequence: CASSHRVRSRKIYGYTF.

This chain joins TRBV9 and TRBJ2-7; 10 bases are a match to TRBD2. Germline CDR1 and CDR2: SGDLS and YYNGEE. The CDR3 consists of 14 residues. V was clipped by 3 bases and J by 2 bases; unmatched bases: 2. The CDR3 nucleotides are TGTGCCAGCAGCGGGACTAGCGGAACCTACGAGCAGTACTTC. It specifies CASSGTSGTYEQYF.

The rearrangement joins TRBV6-5 to TRBJ2-1; unclear D gene. CDR3 length equals 15 residues. V was shortened by 6 bases and J by 0 bases, with 12 bases between the two germline ends. CDR1 and CDR2 (germline): MNHEY, SVGAGI. CDR3 coding DNA: TGTGCCAGCAGCCGGACGGACCGCTCCTACAATGAGCAGTTCTTC. It is translated as CASSRTDRSYNEQFF.

By sample share, this clone is large. This chain links TRBV15 with TRBJ1-1; the D gene is possibly TRBD1 (5 bases). Germline CDR1 is LNHNV and CDR2 is YYDKDF (reference sequence). V lost 0 bases, J lost 2 bases, and 16 bases lay in between. The CDR3 contains 17 residues. The DNA for the CDR3 is TGTGCCACCAGCAGAGAAACGTCCCCAACAGGAAACACTGAAGCTTTCTTT. It specifies CATSRETSPTGNTEAFF.

J is TRBJ2-2 and V is TRBV5-4; D is possibly TRBD2 (5 bases). CDR1 is SGHNT and CDR2 is YYREEE in the germline V gene (reference sequence). There are 15 residues in the CDR3. V was pared by 1 base and J by 2 bases, with 9 bases between. The CDR3: CASSLFGVNTGELFF. The DNA for the CDR3 is TGTGCCAGCAGCTTGTTCGGGGTTAACACCGGGGAGCTGTTTTTT.

Concerning this clone: This is likely an artifact of a read error, given a far larger clone one base away. This chain connects TRBV5-1 to TRBJ1-5; 7 nucleotides agree with TRBD1. The V and J ends lost 0 bases and 5 bases, in that order; junction bases with no gene match: 11. The CDR3 length is 17 residues. CDR1 and CDR2 (germline): SGHRS, YFSETQ. The CDR3 loop is CASSLAPGGVADQPQHF. The CDR3 nucleotides are TGCGCCAGCAGCTTGGCCCCAGGGGGGGTCGCCGATCAGCCCCAGCATTTT.

The chain carries TRBV7-2 and TRBJ1-3; D is undetermined. Looked up from germline, CDR1 is SGHTA and CDR2 is FQGNSA. V lost 5 bases and J 2 bases, leaving 13 bases between the germline ends. The CDR3 loop spans 15 amino acids. The CDR3 here is CASSPSNYPGNTIYF. For the CDR3, the DNA is TGTGCCAGCAGCCCTAGCAACTATCCTGGAAACACCATATATTTT.

CDR3 in DNA: TGTGCCTGGAGTGGTTTGTCGACAGGGGGCTCCTACGAGCAGTACTTC. Protein sequence: CAWSGLSTGGSYEQYF. The chain recombines TRBV30 with TRBJ2-7; 9 bases map to TRBD1. The CDR3 totals 16 residues. Germline trimming cut 1 base from V and 0 bases from J; bases unmatched to any gene: 7. Germline V gives CDR1 GTSNPN, CDR2 SVGIG (reference sequence).

V usage is TRBV11-3 and J usage is TRBJ1-1; maybe TRBD1 (5 bases). This CDR3 comprises 14 residues. Looked up from germline, CDR1 is SGHNT and CDR2 is YENEEA. The V gene lost 0 bases and the J gene lost 4 bases, with 9 bases spanning the gap. Here the CDR3 reads CASSLDRRGTEAFF. CDR3 nucleotide sequence: TGTGCCAGCAGCTTAGATCGGAGGGGCACTGAAGCTTTCTTT. Using reference TRBV11-3 and TRBJ1-1 for the parts outside the CDR3, the full variable domain is EAGVVQSPRYKIIEKKQPVAFWCNPISGHNTLYWYLQNLGQGPELLIRYENEEAVDDSQLPKDRFSAERLKGVDSTLKIQPAELGDSAVYLCASSLDRRGTEAFFGQGTRLTVV.